This T cell receptor (beta chain) was recovered during a study of spatial heterogeneity in lung cancer. TCRdb reprocessed the 5' RACE reads via MiXCR and lists one record per CDR3 protein. The sample includes tens of thousands of distinct CDR3 sequences, approximately 12% of them seen just once. Time point: sample taken at primary tumor resection. Extraction of whole RNA from tumor, nontumor lung or frozen PBMC preceded unsorted sequencing. Ten or more counts support this clonotype. This sequence was found in a male donor with early-stage non-small cell lung cancer. Sample: PBMCs, taken at surgery.

The CDR3 DNA follows: TGTGCCAGTAGGAACAGGGAAGGAGCTTTCTTT. Protein: CASRNREGAFF. The chain employs TRBV19 and TRBJ1-1, with a possible D match to TRBD1 (6 bases). Germline V lookup: CDR1 LNHDA, CDR2 SQIVND (reference sequence). The V end lost 6 bases, the J end lost 10 bases, and 12 bases lay between the germline ends. The CDR3 extends over 11 amino acids.